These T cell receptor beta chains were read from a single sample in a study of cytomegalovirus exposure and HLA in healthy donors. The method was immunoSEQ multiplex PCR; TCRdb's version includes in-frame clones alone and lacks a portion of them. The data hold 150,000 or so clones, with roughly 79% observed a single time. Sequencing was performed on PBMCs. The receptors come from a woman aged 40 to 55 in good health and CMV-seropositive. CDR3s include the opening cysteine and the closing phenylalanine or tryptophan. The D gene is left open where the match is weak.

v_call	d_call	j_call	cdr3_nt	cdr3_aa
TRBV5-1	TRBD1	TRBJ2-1	TGCGCCAGCAGCTCGACCCAGGGGGAAAGGCGGAATGAGCAGTTCTTC	CASSSTQGERRNEQFF
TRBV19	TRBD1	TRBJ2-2	TGTGCCAGTACACAGGGGGCTGTCGGGGAGCTGTTTTTT	CASTQGAVGELFF
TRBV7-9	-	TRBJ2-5	TGTGCCAGCAGCTGGTATAGTATGGAGACCCAGTACTTC	CASSWYSMETQYF
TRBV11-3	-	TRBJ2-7	TGTGCCAGCAGCGCTGGGGGGACGTACGAGCAGTACTTC	CASSAGGTYEQYF
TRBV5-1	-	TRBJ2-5	TGCGCCAGCAGCTCCTCATGGGGTTGGGAGGAGACCCAGTACTTC	CASSSSWGWEETQYF
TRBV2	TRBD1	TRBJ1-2	TGTGCCAGCAGATACGAGGGGACAGATGGCTACACCTTC	CASRYEGTDGYTF
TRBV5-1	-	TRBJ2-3	TGCGCCAGCAGCTTGAAAGGGGGGGCTACAGATACGCAGTATTTT	CASSLKGGATDTQYF
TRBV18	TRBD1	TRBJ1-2	TGTGCCAGCTCACCCCCGGGACAGGACTATGGCTACACCTTC	CASSPPGQDYGYTF
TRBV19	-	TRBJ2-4	TGTGCCAGTAGCATTGGAGGGGGGGACGGAAACATTCAGTACTTC	CASSIGGGDGNIQYF
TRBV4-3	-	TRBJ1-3	TGCGCCAGCAGCCAAGTGGCGGAGAGCTCTGGAAACACCATATATTTT	CASSQVAESSGNTIYF
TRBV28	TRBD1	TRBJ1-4	TGTGCCAGCAGTCCAACCCTACAGGGGGGTAATGAAAAACTGTTTTTT	CASSPTLQGGNEKLFF
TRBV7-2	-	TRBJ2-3	TGTGCCAGCAGCTTTGGGGGCCAGGGGACCCCTCAATATTTT	CASSFGGQGTPQYF
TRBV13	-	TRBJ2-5	TGTGCCAGCAGCTTATATATGTCGGAGACCCAGTACTTC	CASSLYMSETQYF